The clone carrying this T cell receptor beta chain was detected many times. The germline V gene encodes CDR1 DFQATT and CDR2 SNEGSKA (reference sequence). The V gene lost 0 bases and the J gene lost 10 bases, with 18 bases spanning the gap. The CDR3 consists of 14 residues. The entry originates in a study of T cells in Graves' hyperthyroidism and ophthalmopathy. TCR beta CDR3 regions were amplified from RNA transcripts. The primer set for the first-round RT-PCR of the TCR CDR3 was HTBI. TCRdb fed the multiplex PCR reads into MiXCR, producing one record per CDR3 protein. Among 530,000 or so distinct CDR3 sequences listed, 35% to 55% were seen once.

The origin of this receptor is a woman aged 18-30 years with Graves' hyperthyroidism. The specimen was peripheral blood or thyroid tissue (not recorded which). The J gene is TRBJ1-1, the V gene TRBV20-1; a weak D match, TRBD1 (5 bases). CDR3 loop: CSARDIGVGVSAFF. For the CDR3, the DNA is TGCAGTGCTAGAGATATAGGTGTGGGGGTGTCAGCTTTCTTT.